This TCR beta chain derives from a study of OX40 agonist ivuxolimab in advanced cancers. Study-wide background: Dose-escalation patients had hepatocellular carcinoma, melanoma, renal cell or head and neck cancer.

The V gene's germline CDR1 is MNHNY and CDR2 SVGAGI (reference sequence). Trimming took off 2 bases at V and 1 base at J, with 9 bases between the two ends. CDR3 length: 15 residues. Study-wide results and limits: CD4+ T cells averaged fewer expanded clones than CD8+ T cells.

Turning to this clone: No antigen is known for it.

TCRdb keeps only in-frame clones here, not all; method: immunoSEQ multiplex PCR. The data hold tens of thousands of clones, with 85% to 90% observed a single time. The sample was CD4+ or CD8+ T cells sorted from blood, taken in a trial of the OX40 agonist ivuxolimab. V gene TRBV6-6 combines with J gene TRBJ1-3; D is unclear. The receptor was isolated from an adult with an advanced solid tumor such as melanoma, head and neck, liver or kidney cancer. Written as DNA, the CDR3 is TGTGCCAGCAGTTACGACCATCTGTCTGGAAACACCATATATTTT. This encodes CASSYDHLSGNTIYF.